Listed here are 28 T cell receptor beta chains from one sample, sequenced in a study of blood T cell repertoires in COVID-19. Clones were read by immunoSEQ multiplex PCR, and TCRdb kept only the in-frame ones, dropping some. Seen here are about 180,000 clones, about 88% observed once, and the top ten hold 9% to 10%. The sequenced sample consisted of PBMCs or T cells enriched from blood (not recorded which). The receptors here all came from a woman in her late teens or twenties who had recovered from COVID-19.

The chain carries TRBV4-1 and TRBJ2-1, with TRBD2 matching over 9 bases. The CDR3 covers 16 residues. V gave up 0 bases and J gave up 4 bases; unmatched junction bases: 4. Per germline, CDR1 MGHRA and CDR2 YSYEKL. Here the CDR3 DNA reads TGCGCCAGCAGCCAAGAACGGAGCGGGAGGTACAATGAGCAGTTCTTC. It specifies CASSQERSGRYNEQFF.

J is TRBJ1-5 and V is TRBV19; D gene ambiguous. Germline CDR1 and CDR2: LNHDA and SQIVND (reference sequence). V was clipped by 2 bases and J by 1 base, with 3 bases between them. The CDR3 has 13 amino acids. CDR3 region: CASSIPSNQPQHF. CDR3 in DNA: TGTGCCAGTAGTATACCAAGCAATCAGCCCCAGCATTTT. The full variable domain, with the rest looked up from reference TRBV19 and TRBJ1-5, is DGGITQSPKYLFRKEGQNVTLSCEQNLNHDAMYWYRQDPGQGLRLIYYSQIVNDFQKGDIAEGYSVSREKKESFPLTVTSAQKNPTAFYLCASSIPSNQPQHFGDGTRLSIL.

V usage is TRBV28 and J usage is TRBJ2-5, with a weak D call TRBD2 (7 bases). This CDR3 comprises 16 residues. V lost 5 bases, J lost 1 base, and 17 bases lay in between. Per germline, CDR1 MDHEN and CDR2 SYDVKM. The CDR3 protein is CASSPWVGGAQETQYF. CDR3 nucleotides: TGTGCCAGCAGTCCCTGGGTTGGGGGGGCCCAAGAGACCCAGTACTTC. Together with reference TRBV28 and TRBJ2-5, the CDR3 gives the full variable domain: DVKVTQSSRYLVKRTGEKVFLECVQDMDHENMFWYRQDPGLGLRLIYFSYDVKMKEKGDIPEGYSVSREKKERFSLILESASTNQTSMYLCASSPWVGGAQETQYFGPGTRLLVL.

This chain links TRBV6-4 with TRBJ2-1, with TRBD2 matching over 11 bases. The CDR3 consists of 15 residues. The V gene end was trimmed by 2 bases and the J gene end by 6 bases; junction bases not matched to a gene: 3. CDR1 MRHNA and CDR2 SNTAGT come from the germline V gene. CDR3 protein: CASSDASGGPNEQFF. Here the CDR3 DNA reads TGTGCCAGCAGTGACGCTAGCGGGGGGCCCAATGAGCAGTTCTTC.

The chain joins TRBV28 to TRBJ1-3; D is uncertain. CDR1 is MDHEN, CDR2 SYDVKM, per germline. The V end was cut by 1 base, the J end by 9 bases, with 10 bases between. The length of the CDR3 is 13 residues. The CDR3 coding sequence is TGTGCCAGCAGTTTATTGGAGGGTAGCACCATATATTTT. It codes for CASSLLEGSTIYF.

The rearrangement links TRBV28 to TRBJ1-2; D remains unclear. The CDR3 length is 11 residues. Trimming removed 3 bases from V and 12 bases from J, with 11 bases in between. The germline gives CDR1 MDHEN, CDR2 SYDVKM. DNA of the CDR3: TGTGCCAGCAGTTTTGGGCCAGATCACACCTTC. It specifies CASSFGPDHTF.

V is TRBV25-1 and J is TRBJ1-3; the D gene is possibly TRBD1 (6 bases). This CDR3 region has 16 residues. Trimming took off 7 bases at V and 0 bases at J, with 16 bases between the two ends. Germline assignment: CDR1 MGHDK and CDR2 SYGVNS. The CDR3 sequence is CASTSAGGPSGNTIYF. The CDR3 nucleotides read TGTGCCAGCACCTCCGCGGGGGGGCCCTCTGGAAACACCATATATTTT.

The gene calls are TRBV3-1 (or the pseudogene TRBV3-2) and TRBJ1-5; D is unresolved. The CDR3 is made up of 16 amino acids. Germline V CDR1 and CDR2: LGHDT, YNNKEL (reference sequence). Trimming pared 0 bases from V and 2 bases from J, leaving 11 bases between. The CDR3 sequence: CASSQDRGDGNQPQHF. For the CDR3, the DNA is TGTGCCAGCAGCCAAGATCGGGGAGATGGCAATCAGCCCCAGCATTTT.

The chain has TRBV2 and TRBJ2-2, with D perhaps matching TRBD1 (5 bases). Germline CDR1 and CDR2: SNHLY and FYNNEI. The CDR3 length is 17 residues. The V end was cut by 2 bases, the J end by 5 bases, with 18 bases between. CDR3: CASSETLTGTQTGELFF. The CDR3 DNA reads TGTGCCAGCAGTGAAACCTTAACAGGTACACAGACCGGGGAGCTGTTTTTT.

V gene TRBV29-1 combines with J gene TRBJ2-3, with 14 bases that match TRBD2. The trim removed 6 bases at V and 5 bases at J, leaving 7 bases unmatched. Germline-derived CDR1 and CDR2 are SQVTM and ANQGSEA. The CDR3 contains 15 residues. The CDR3 nucleotides read TGCAGCGTCCCCGGGACTAGCGGGGGCGGAGATACGCAGTATTTT. It encodes CSVPGTSGGGDTQYF.

This sequence joins TRBV9 and TRBJ2-1; tentatively, D is TRBD2 (6 bases). The CDR3 extends over 15 amino acids. V lost 3 bases to trimming and J lost 4 bases, with 14 bases between them. CDR1 and CDR2 (germline): SGDLS, YYNGEE. The CDR3 protein is CASSAGPSGYNEQFF. In DNA, the CDR3 is TGTGCCAGCAGCGCAGGGCCCAGCGGGTACAATGAGCAGTTCTTC.

The gene calls are TRBV28 and TRBJ2-1; D uncertain. The V end was cut by 1 base, the J end by 3 bases, with 10 bases between. The CDR3 is made up of 15 amino acids. Germline CDR1 is MDHEN and CDR2 is SYDVKM. CDR3 amino acids: CASSLYAGFYNEQFF. CDR3 in DNA: TGTGCCAGCAGTTTATACGCAGGCTTCTACAATGAGCAGTTCTTC.

This chain uses TRBV7-9 with TRBJ2-1; D uncertain. V shed 4 bases and J shed 2 bases, with 6 bases lying between them. CDR1 and CDR2 from the germline V gene are SEHNR and FQNEAQ (reference sequence). This CDR3 has 13 residues. The CDR3 is CASSSRTYNEQFF. DNA for the CDR3: TGTGCCAGCAGCTCTAGGACCTACAATGAGCAGTTCTTC.

The chain uses TRBV3-1 (or the pseudogene TRBV3-2) and TRBJ2-2; the D gene is possibly TRBD1 (6 bases). Trimming left V 6 bases short and J 6 bases short, with 11 bases between. Per germline, CDR1 LGHDT and CDR2 YNNKEL (reference sequence). The CDR3 loop spans 13 amino acids. In DNA, the CDR3 is TGTGCCAGCAGACCCGCAGGGGCCGGGGAGCTGTTTTTT. Translated, it gives CASRPAGAGELFF.

V is TRBV28 and J is TRBJ2-7; D is unclear. This CDR3 spans 13 amino acids. Deletions cut 4 bases from V and 3 bases from J, with 10 bases between. CDR1 is MDHEN and CDR2 is SYDVKM in the germline V gene. CDR3 sequence: CASSSGGFYEQYF. The CDR3 DNA follows: TGTGCCAGCAGTTCCGGCGGCTTCTACGAGCAGTACTTC.

V usage is TRBV7-9 and J usage is TRBJ1-5, with 10 positions matching TRBD1. Germline V gene lookup returns CDR1 SEHNR and CDR2 FQNEAQ (reference sequence). The CDR3 is 17 amino acids. After removal of 6 bases from V and 5 bases from J, the junction contained 13 bases not matched to a gene. In nucleotides, the CDR3 is TGTGCCAGCAGTTCTGGCCAGGGACAGGGGTTGGATCAGCCCCAGCATTTT. Amino acids: CASSSGQGQGLDQPQHF.

CDR3 in DNA: TGTGCCAGCAGTTCATTAGTTTGGGGGCCAGATACGCAGTATTTT. Encoded protein: CASSSLVWGPDTQYF. The chain joins TRBV28 to TRBJ2-3; D perhaps matches TRBD1 (6 bases). The CDR3 covers 15 residues. V was cut by 4 bases and J by 4 bases, with 15 bases left in between. Germline CDR1 and CDR2: MDHEN and SYDVKM.

The CDR3 coding sequence is TGTGCCAGTAGTACTCAGACAGGGGGCGAATTCGGCCAGCCCCAGCATTTT. As protein: CASSTQTGGEFGQPQHF. V gene TRBV19 combines with J gene TRBJ1-5; 10 positions agree with TRBD1. The V segment lost 4 bases and the J segment 7 bases; nucleotides outside the gene matches: 13. CDR1 is LNHDA, CDR2 SQIVND, per germline (reference sequence). This CDR3 contains 17 residues.

This sequence joins TRBV10-2 and TRBJ1-1; no clear D. CDR3 length: 14 amino acids. Germline V lookup: CDR1 WSHSY, CDR2 SAAADI. Trimming took 4 bases from V and 3 from J, leaving 12 bases between them. The CDR3 is CASSGLIMDTEAFF. CDR3 nucleotide sequence: TGCGCCAGCAGTGGACTCATCATGGACACTGAAGCTTTCTTT.

The chain joins TRBV14 to TRBJ1-5; tentatively, D is TRBD1 (6 bases). In germline, CDR1 is SGHDN, CDR2 FVKESK. This CDR3 contains 16 residues. The V gene lost 0 bases and the J gene lost 0 bases, with 9 bases spanning the gap. DNA of the CDR3: TGTGCCAGCAGCCAAGAGACAGGAGGTAGCAATCAGCCCCAGCATTTT. As protein: CASSQETGGSNQPQHF.

This clone appeared a single time. The V and J genes are TRBV7-3 and TRBJ2-3; weak D call: TRBD2 (8 bases). This CDR3 has 15 amino acids. Deletions cut 2 bases from V and 6 bases from J, with 15 bases between. Germline assignment: CDR1 SGHTA and CDR2 FQGTGA. CDR3 sequence: CASSLSGLGGDTQYF. The CDR3 nucleotides read TGTGCCAGCAGCTTATCGGGACTAGGGGGCGATACGCAGTATTTT.

This chain connects TRBV19 to TRBJ1-5; D ambiguous. Per the germline V gene, CDR1 is LNHDA and CDR2 is SQIVND (reference sequence). The CDR3 has 14 residues. V lost 3 bases to trimming and J lost 1 base, with 7 bases between them. CDR3 sequence reads: CASSIDGSNQPQHF. The CDR3 DNA follows: TGTGCCAGTAGTATTGACGGGAGCAATCAGCCCCAGCATTTT.

The chain combines TRBV5-5 with TRBJ1-2; the D gene is possibly TRBD1 (6 bases). The CDR3 is 15 residues long. The V end lost 4 bases, the J end lost 2 bases, and 15 bases lay between the germline ends. Germline V gene data show CDR1 as SGHKS and CDR2 as YYEKEE (reference sequence). CDR3 bases: TGTGCCAGCAGCCGGGATTACACAGGGAACTATGGCTACACCTTC. Translation gives CASSRDYTGNYGYTF.

The genes are TRBV2 and TRBJ2-5, with 12 bases identical to TRBD2. The CDR3 is 16 residues long. Germline assignment: CDR1 SNHLY and CDR2 FYNNEI. V shed 7 bases and J 5 bases; nucleotides not matched to a gene: 11. The CDR3 region is CASTRLAGVDIETQYF. The CDR3, as DNA: TGTGCCAGCACGAGACTAGCGGGGGTGGATATTGAGACCCAGTACTTC.

The genes are TRBV11-2 and TRBJ2-7, with 7 bases aligning to TRBD2. Germline V lookup: CDR1 SGHAT, CDR2 FQNNGV. CDR3 length: 14 amino acids. J lost 5 bases, V lost 2 bases, and 6 bases had no gene match. CDR3 amino acids: CASSLMLADDEQYF. The CDR3 nucleotides are TGTGCCAGCAGCTTAATGCTAGCGGACGACGAGCAGTACTTC.

The chain joins TRBV7-9 to TRBJ2-7; weak D call: TRBD1 (7 bases). Germline V gene data show CDR1 as SEHNR and CDR2 as FQNEAQ (reference sequence). V was trimmed by 5 bases and J by 2 bases, leaving 16 bases between them. The CDR3 length is 15 residues. The CDR3 is CASSKEGALPYEQYF. The CDR3 coding sequence is TGTGCCAGCAGCAAGGAGGGGGCCCTTCCCTACGAGCAGTACTTC.

This chain joins TRBV19 and TRBJ1-5, with a possible D match to TRBD1 (5 bases). The ends were cut back, 1 base at V and 0 bases at J, with 16 bases in the middle. Germline V gene sequence: CDR1 LNHDA, CDR2 SQIVND (reference sequence). This CDR3 contains 18 residues. In nucleotides, the CDR3 is TGTGCCAGTAGTATAGGGGCGACAGAGTACTATAGCAATCAGCCCCAGCATTTT. Encoded protein: CASSIGATEYYSNQPQHF.

The rearrangement joins TRBV28 to TRBJ1-1, with D possibly matching TRBD1 (6 bases). The germline V and J ends were trimmed by 6 bases and 5 bases, with 13 bases remaining between them. The CDR3 is made up of 13 amino acids. Germline CDR1 MDHEN, CDR2 SYDVKM. The CDR3 loop is CASSYLGGTEAFF. CDR3 in DNA: TGTGCCAGCAGCTACTTAGGGGGAACTGAAGCTTTCTTT.